Each of the 21 T cell receptor beta chains below was sequenced from the same sample in a study of CDR3 diversity in severe acne. TCRdb used MiXCR to reprocess the PCR reads, holding one entry per CDR3 protein. The sample yields roughly 93,000 distinct CDR3 sequences, about half seen once. The specimen was blood. The receptors originated from a male donor with severe acne vulgaris.

The V gene is TRBV29-1, the J gene TRBJ2-1, with 11 bases fitting TRBD1. Germline V CDR1 and CDR2: SQVTM, ANQGSEA. Losses at the gene ends were 7 bases for V and 4 bases for J; bases not matched to a gene: 3. This CDR3 contains 13 residues. This CDR3 is CSGGQGAYNEQFF. CDR3 in DNA: TGCAGCGGTGGACAGGGGGCGTACAATGAGCAGTTCTTC.

J is TRBJ1-6 and V is TRBV9; a weak D match, TRBD1 (6 bases). Trimming shortened V by 0 bases and J by 7 bases, and 11 bases separated the two germline ends. The CDR3 length is 15 residues. Germline V gene sequence: CDR1 SGDLS, CDR2 YYNGEE. Here the CDR3 reads CASSVAGVVNSPLHF. In DNA form, the CDR3 reads TGTGCCAGCAGCGTAGCAGGGGTGGTGAATTCACCCCTCCACTTT.

This clonotype counts as medium-sized. This CDR3 reads CASSHGGIRYEQYF. As DNA, the CDR3 is TGTGCCAGCAGCCATGGCGGGATCCGCTACGAGCAGTACTTC. The chain couples TRBV7-9 to TRBJ2-7; TRBD2 is a possible D gene (6 bases). The CDR3 loop spans 14 amino acids. The germline V and J ends were trimmed by 5 bases and 3 bases, with 14 bases remaining between them. The germline CDR1 and CDR2 sequences are SEHNR and FQNEAQ (reference sequence).

This clonotype was recorded only once. The chain couples TRBV20-1 to TRBJ2-7; 10 nucleotides match TRBD2. After removal of 2 bases from V and 11 bases from J, the junction contained 9 bases not matched to a gene. Germline V gives CDR1 DFQATT, CDR2 SNEGSKA (reference sequence). This CDR3 comprises 13 residues. CDR3 in amino acids: CSARRPSGRTEYF. CDR3 bases: TGCAGTGCTAGACGGCCTAGCGGGAGAACGGAGTACTTC.

This clonotype was seen ten or more times. The junction and the germline gene differ at one end; a read error may be behind it. V gene TRBV7-7 combines with J gene TRBJ2-7; 12 bases map to TRBD2. The CDR3 covers 13 residues. From germline, CDR1 is SSHAT and CDR2 FNYEAQ (reference sequence). CDR3 DNA: TGTGCTAGCAGTGAAGGACTAGCGGGAGAGCAGTACTTC. Translation gives CASSEGLAGEQYF.

This clonotype was seen just once. This may be a read error, as it is one base from a much larger clone. The V and J genes are TRBV12-3 or TRBV12-4 and TRBJ2-1, with 8 positions matching TRBD2. The junction had 12 bases not matched to a gene; V was cut back by 5 bases and J by 6 bases. The CDR3 contains 16 residues. The chain's CDR3 is CASSRKTNGGANEQFF. CDR3 nucleotide sequence: TGTGCCAGCAGTCGAAAGACTAACGGGGGGGCCAATGAGCAGTTCTTC.

The V call is TRBV5-1, the J call TRBJ2-2; 7 nucleotides agree with TRBD2. After removal of 2 bases from V and 4 bases from J, the junction contained 8 bases not matched to a gene. From germline, CDR1 is SGHRS and CDR2 YFSETQ. CDR3 length: 16 residues. The CDR3 region has the DNA TGCGCCAGCAGCTTCTACCTCGCGGGAGCCACCGGGGAGCTGTTTTTT. It specifies CASSFYLAGATGELFF.

The chain combines TRBV12-3 or TRBV12-4 with TRBJ2-3; 7 nucleotides line up with TRBD1. The V gene end was trimmed by 5 bases and the J gene end by 2 bases; junction bases not matched to a gene: 7. The CDR3 loop spans 15 amino acids. CDR3 DNA: TGTGCCAGCAGTGAGTACACAGGGGACACAGATACGCAGTATTTT. It codes for CASSEYTGDTDTQYF.

With respect to this clonotype: A much larger clone differs from this one at a single base, so this may be a read error. The rearrangement uses TRBV6-5 and TRBJ2-1; unclear D gene. The V end was cut by 10 bases, the J end by 5 bases, with 6 bases between. This CDR3 region has 10 residues. Per germline, CDR1 MNHEY and CDR2 SVGAGI. CDR3 nucleotide sequence: TGTGCCATTGGAGACAATGAGCAGTTCTTC. Residues: CAIGDNEQFF.

This clonotype was seen a single time. The chain uses TRBV20-1 and TRBJ2-1; 9 bases line up with TRBD2. Germline CDR1 reads DFQATT; CDR2 reads SNEGSKA (reference sequence). The CDR3 is made up of 15 amino acids. With V trimmed by 1 base and J by 6 bases, 7 bases remained unmatched. The CDR3 here is CSARAPTSGANEQFF. The CDR3 coding sequence is TGCAGTGCTAGAGCACCGACTAGCGGCGCCAATGAGCAGTTCTTC.

Note on this clonotype: Here the CDR3 omits its conserved ending phenylalanine or tryptophan, so a read error is the likely source. Because the CDR3's place on the DNA is in doubt, the DNA is left out and the CDR3 is given as listed by TCRdb. This chain uses TRBV10-3 with TRBJ2-7; TRBD1 is the table's D call, not checked against the DNA. The V gene's germline CDR1 is ENHRY and CDR2 SYGVKD. The CDR3 totals 13 residues, both ends included. The CDR3 region is CAISEAGTGGQYY.

The chain couples TRBV4-1 to TRBJ1-5; a possible D gene is TRBD1 (5 bases). V was pared by 4 bases and J by 7 bases, with 11 bases between. Germline V gene data show CDR1 as MGHRA and CDR2 as YSYEKL. This CDR3 is 13 amino acids long. CDR3 residues: CASSRDRGQPQHF. The CDR3 region has the DNA TGCGCCAGCAGCCGAGATAGGGGACAGCCCCAGCATTTT.

The genes are TRBV28 and TRBJ1-5, with 7 bases lining up with TRBD1. Germline-derived CDR1 and CDR2 are MDHEN and SYDVKM. V dropped 5 bases and J dropped 4; count of bases not matched to a gene: 11. The CDR3 covers 16 residues. The CDR3 protein is CASSLTGSNLNQPQHF. CDR3 DNA sequence: TGTGCCAGCAGTCTGACAGGGTCAAACCTAAATCAGCCCCAGCATTTT.

This chain connects TRBV24-1 to TRBJ2-1, with 11 bases lining up with TRBD2. V lost 5 bases, J lost 10 bases, and 9 bases stayed unmatched. The CDR3 is 15 amino acids. Germline CDR1 is KGHDR and CDR2 is SFDVKD. CDR3 sequence: CATSAPGLADPEQFF. CDR3 nucleotide sequence: TGTGCCACCAGTGCCCCGGGACTAGCGGACCCCGAGCAGTTCTTC.

The chain is built from TRBV7-8 and TRBJ2-5, with D possibly being TRBD2 (6 bases). With 2 bases removed from V and 5 bases from J, the gap between germline ends came to 18 bases. The CDR3 totals 16 residues. Germline CDR1 reads SGHVS; CDR2 reads FQNEAQ. CDR3 DNA sequence: TGTGCCAGCAGCTTATTCGACTCGGGAGTTGAGGAGACCCAGTACTTC. The encoded protein is CASSLFDSGVEETQYF.

The table lists this clonotype with many counts. This chain uses TRBV5-6 with TRBJ1-1; no clear D. Trimming pared 2 bases from V and 12 bases from J, leaving 5 bases between. CDR3 length: 9 residues. Germline V gives CDR1 SGHDT, CDR2 YYEEEE. In nucleotides, the CDR3 is TGTGCCAGCAGCTTCCCGTCTTTCTTT. Protein sequence: CASSFPSFF. Looking up the rest from reference TRBV5-6 and TRBJ1-1 gives the full variable domain: DAGVTQSPTHLIKTRGQQVTLRCSPKSGHDTVSWYQQALGQGPQFIFQYYEEEERQRGNFPDRFSGHQFPNYSSELNVNALLLGDSALYLCASSFPSFFGQGTRLTVV.

The chain employs TRBV27 and TRBJ2-5; 8 bases line up with TRBD1. V dropped 6 bases and J dropped 0; count of bases not matched to a gene: 6. The CDR3 is made up of 15 amino acids. Germline CDR1 MNHEY, CDR2 SMNVEV (reference sequence). CDR3: CASRPGQDYQETQYF. The CDR3 region has the DNA TGTGCCAGCAGGCCGGGACAGGATTACCAAGAGACCCAGTACTTC.

This clonotype was detected many times. V usage is TRBV7-9 and J usage is TRBJ1-1, with D possibly being TRBD1 (5 bases). This CDR3 spans 16 amino acids. V dropped 2 bases and J dropped 1 base, with 14 bases sitting between them. Germline CDR1 SEHNR, CDR2 FQNEAQ (reference sequence). Written as DNA, the CDR3 is TGTGCCAGCAGCTTAAAAGATGGACACCCGAACACTGAAGCTTTCTTT. Translated: CASSLKDGHPNTEAFF.

With regard to this clonotype: Since a much larger clone is just one base distant, this may be a read error. The chain is built from TRBV7-3 and TRBJ2-2, with TRBD2 as a possible D gene (5 bases). The CDR3 is 12 residues long. Germline V lookup: CDR1 SGHTA, CDR2 FQGTGA. This chain's CDR3 is CASSPKAGELLF. The CDR3 nucleotides read TGTGCCAGCAGCCCGAAGGCCGGGGAGCTGCTTTTT.

Regarding this clonotype: Its ends do not fully match the called genes, so a read error is possible. The chain couples TRBV29-1 to TRBJ2-5; possible D gene TRBD2, 5 bases. The CDR3 length is 10 residues. The germline gives CDR1 SQVTM, CDR2 ANQGSEA. DNA for the CDR3: TGCAGCGTTTTGGAGGAGACCCCGTACTTC. As protein: CSVLEETPYF.

V gene TRBV12-3 or TRBV12-4 combines with J gene TRBJ1-5; D uncertain. V was pared by 3 bases and J by 4 bases, with 7 bases between. CDR3 length: 13 amino acids. CDR3 DNA sequence: TGTGCCAGCAGTTTTCCGGGGAATCAGCCCCAGCATTTT. It translates to CASSFPGNQPQHF.